This TCR beta chain was identified in a study of T cells in Graves' hyperthyroidism and ophthalmopathy. There were TCR beta CDR3 regions amplified from RNA transcripts. The HTBI primer set drove a first-round RT-PCR of the TCR CDR3. One entry per CDR3 protein, called by TCRdb with MiXCR from the multiplex PCR reads. The top ten hold about 34% of the sample, which has approximately 690,000 distinct CDR3 sequences, less than 25% seen once. Findings and caveats of the study: The model made its ophthalmopathy prediction, and onset followed a median around six months later.

Notes on this clonotype: What it binds is not known.

The clonotype comes from a man aged 25 to 40 with Graves' ophthalmopathy. Sequencing was carried out using blood.

The DNA for the CDR3 is TGTGCCAGCAGCGTTGATGGGACAGATACTGAAGCTTTCTTT. Translated, it gives CASSVDGTDTEAFF. The V and J genes are TRBV9 and TRBJ1-1; 7 positions match TRBD1. This CDR3 comprises 14 residues. CDR1 and CDR2 from the germline V gene are SGDLS and YYNGEE. The trim removed 2 bases at V and 5 bases at J, leaving 6 bases unmatched.